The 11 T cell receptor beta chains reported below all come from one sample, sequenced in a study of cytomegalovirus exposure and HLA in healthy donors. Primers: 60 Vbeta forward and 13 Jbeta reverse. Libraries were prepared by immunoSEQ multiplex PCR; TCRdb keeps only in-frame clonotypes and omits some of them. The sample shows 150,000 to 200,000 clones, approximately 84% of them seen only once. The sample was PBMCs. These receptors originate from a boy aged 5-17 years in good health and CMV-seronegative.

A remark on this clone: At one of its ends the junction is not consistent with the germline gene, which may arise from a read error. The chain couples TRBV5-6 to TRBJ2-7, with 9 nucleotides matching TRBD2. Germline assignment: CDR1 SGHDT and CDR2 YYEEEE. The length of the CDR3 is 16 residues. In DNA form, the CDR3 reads TGTGCCAGCAGTTTGGCTAGCGGGATGAGCTCCTACGAGCAGTACTTC. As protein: CASSLASGMSSYEQYF.

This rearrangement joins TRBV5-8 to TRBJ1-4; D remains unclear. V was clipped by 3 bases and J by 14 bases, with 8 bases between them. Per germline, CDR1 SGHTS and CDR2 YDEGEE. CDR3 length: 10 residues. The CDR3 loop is CASSSRYLFF. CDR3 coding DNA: TGTGCCAGCAGCTCTAGGTATCTGTTTTTT. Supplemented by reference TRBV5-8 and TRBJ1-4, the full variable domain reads EAGVTQSPTHLIKTRGQQATLRCSPISGHTSVYWYQQALGLGLQFLLWYDEGEERNRGNFPPRFSGRQFPNYSSELNVNALELEDSALYLCASSSRYLFFGSGTQLSVL.

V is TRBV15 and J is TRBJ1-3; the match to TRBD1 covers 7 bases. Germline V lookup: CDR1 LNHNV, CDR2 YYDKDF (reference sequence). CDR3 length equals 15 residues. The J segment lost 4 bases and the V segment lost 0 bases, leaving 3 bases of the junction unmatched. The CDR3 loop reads CATSRDRGLGNTIYF. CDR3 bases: TGTGCCACCAGCAGAGACAGGGGGTTAGGAAACACCATATATTTT.

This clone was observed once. CDR3 DNA sequence: TGTGCCAGCAGCTTACAGGGGAGATTTGGAAACACCATATATTTT. Translation gives CASSLQGRFGNTIYF. This chain uses TRBV5-4 with TRBJ1-3, with 7 bases that match TRBD1. The CDR3 is 15 amino acids. Germline V gene sequence: CDR1 SGHNT, CDR2 YYREEE (reference sequence). Germline trimming cut 2 bases from V and 3 bases from J; bases unmatched to any gene: 5.

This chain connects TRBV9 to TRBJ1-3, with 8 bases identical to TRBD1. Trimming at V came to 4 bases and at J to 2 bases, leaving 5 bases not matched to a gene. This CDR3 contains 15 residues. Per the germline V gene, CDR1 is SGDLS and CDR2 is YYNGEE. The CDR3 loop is CASSPQDRAGNTIYF. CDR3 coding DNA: TGTGCCAGCAGCCCTCAGGACAGGGCTGGAAACACCATATATTTT.

The CDR3: CASSTGLATTEGAGELFF. CDR3 bases: TGCGCCAGCAGCACGGGACTAGCGACTACGGAAGGGGCCGGGGAGCTGTTTTTT. The chain joins TRBV5-1 to TRBJ2-2; TRBD2 matches 10 bases. This CDR3 comprises 18 residues. Losses at the gene ends were 4 bases for V and 6 bases for J; bases not matched to a gene: 15. The germline gives CDR1 SGHRS, CDR2 YFSETQ.

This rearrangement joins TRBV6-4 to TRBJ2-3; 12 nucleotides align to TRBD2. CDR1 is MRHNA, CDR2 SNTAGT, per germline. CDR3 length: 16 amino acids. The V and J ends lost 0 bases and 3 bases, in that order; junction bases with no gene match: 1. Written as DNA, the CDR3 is TGTGCCAGCAGTGACTCCGGGACTAGCGGGACAGATACGCAGTATTTT. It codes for CASSDSGTSGTDTQYF.

The CDR3 DNA reads as TGTGCCAGCAGTGAATTGCGTGGCTACACCTTC. Residues: CASSELRGYTF. The V call is TRBV25-1, the J call TRBJ1-2; D uncertain. Trimming took off 1 base at V and 7 bases at J, with 4 bases between the two ends. This CDR3 contains 11 residues. The V gene's germline CDR1 is MGHDK and CDR2 SYGVNS.

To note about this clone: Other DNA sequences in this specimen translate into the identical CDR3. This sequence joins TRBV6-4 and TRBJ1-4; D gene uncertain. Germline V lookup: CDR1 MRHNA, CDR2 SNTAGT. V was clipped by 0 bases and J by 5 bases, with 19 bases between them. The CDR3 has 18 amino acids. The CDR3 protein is CASSDSLDTYLYNEKLFF. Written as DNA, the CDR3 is TGTGCCAGCAGTGACTCGCTTGACACCTACTTATACAATGAAAAACTGTTTTTT.

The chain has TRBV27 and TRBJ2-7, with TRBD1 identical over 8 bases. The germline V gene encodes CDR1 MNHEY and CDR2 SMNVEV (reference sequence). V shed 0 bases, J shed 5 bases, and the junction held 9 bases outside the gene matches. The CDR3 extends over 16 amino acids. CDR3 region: CASSLSRGDRQNEQYF. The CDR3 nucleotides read TGTGCCAGCAGTTTATCCCGAGGGGACAGGCAAAACGAGCAGTACTTC.

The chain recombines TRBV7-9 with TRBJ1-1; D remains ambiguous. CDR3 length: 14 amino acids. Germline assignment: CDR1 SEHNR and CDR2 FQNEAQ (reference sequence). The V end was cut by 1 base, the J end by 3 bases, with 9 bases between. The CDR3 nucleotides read TGTGCCAGCAGCTTAGTCGGAGGTGACACTGAAGCTTTCTTT. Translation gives CASSLVGGDTEAFF.